What follows is one T cell receptor beta chain and its context. Germline lookup yields CDR1 LNHDA and CDR2 SQIVND (reference sequence). There are 16 residues in the CDR3. J gave up 2 bases and V 5 bases, and 11 bases lay outside the gene matches. PCR primers comprised 60 Vbeta and 13 Jbeta primers. Sequencing used immunoSEQ multiplex PCR; TCRdb keeps in-frame clones, though not all of them. Found here are around 130,000 clones, roughly four fifths of them singletons; the top ten hold around 11%. These data originate in a study of cytomegalovirus exposure and HLA in healthy donors. The receptor's source is a male donor in good health and CMV-seropositive. The sequenced sample was PBMCs. The J gene is TRBJ1-2, the V gene TRBV19, with TRBD1 matching over 7 bases. The CDR3 DNA is TGTGCCAGTAGTCCGAGTGGGACAGCAGGAAACTATGGCTACACCTTC. This translates into CASSPSGTAGNYGYTF.